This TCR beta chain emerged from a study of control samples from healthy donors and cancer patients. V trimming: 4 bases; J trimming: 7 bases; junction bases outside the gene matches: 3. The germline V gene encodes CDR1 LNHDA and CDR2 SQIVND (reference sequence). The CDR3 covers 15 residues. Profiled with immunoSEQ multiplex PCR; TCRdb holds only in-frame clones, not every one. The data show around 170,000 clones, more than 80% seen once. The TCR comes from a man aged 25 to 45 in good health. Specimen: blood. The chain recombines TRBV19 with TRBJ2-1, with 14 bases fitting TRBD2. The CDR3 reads CASSRLAGGPNEQFF. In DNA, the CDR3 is TGTGCCAGTAGTAGACTAGCGGGAGGGCCGAATGAGCAGTTCTTC.